This entry lists 30 T cell receptor beta chains sequenced from one sample in a study of T cell clonality in common variable immunodeficiency. Findings and caveats of the study: In common variable immunodeficiency, TCR beta chains reportedly carried fewer deletions and N-nucleotide insertions.

Profiled with immunoSEQ multiplex PCR; TCRdb holds only in-frame clones, not every one. The sample includes about 28,000 clones, none of them occurring once. Their antigens remain unidentified. What was sequenced was peripheral blood mononuclear cells. Receptor source: a human donor with common variable immunodeficiency.

This clone was observed many times. The read ends 3 residues before the CDR3 terminus; that terminus is restored from the germline J gene. The chain recombines TRBV19 with TRBJ2-7; TRBD1 aligns across 7 bases. There are 15 residues in the CDR3. Germline V CDR1 and CDR2: LNHDA, SQIVND (reference sequence). V gave up 5 bases and J gave up 0 bases; unmatched junction bases: 7. CDR3 bases read: TGTGCCAGTAGTCATGCCGGGACAGCCTCCTACGAG. It yields the protein CASSHAGTASYE. The whole CDR3 sequence reads CASSHAGTASYEQYF.

In this sample, this clone turned up many times. One end of the junction is discordant with germline, which a read error may explain. The CDR3 DNA, read in part, is TGTGCCAGCGCACCAGGCCGACGGCGGGAGGGCCTTTACGAG. As protein: CASAPGRRREGLYE. The complete CDR3 sequence is CASAPGRRREGLYEQYF. The rearrangement joins TRBV18 to TRBJ2-7; 9 positions agree with TRBD2. The read comes to an end 3 residues before the CDR3 does, leaving the germline J gene to fill in the end. This CDR3 has 17 residues. Germline CDR1 and CDR2: KGHSH and LQKENI.

This clone was recorded many times. The missing CDR3 end, 3 residues past where the read stops, is filled in from the germline J gene. The chain recombines TRBV5-1 with TRBJ2-3, with 9 bases lining up with TRBD2. The CDR3 runs 16 residues. Germline CDR1 is SGHRS and CDR2 is YFSETQ. Losses at the gene ends were 0 bases for V and 5 bases for J; bases not matched to a gene: 7. CDR3 sequence: CASSLVSSGTIDTQYF. CDR3 DNA (partial): TGCGCCAGCAGCTTGGTTTCTAGCGGGACGATAGATACG.

Comment on this clone: The sequence runs out 3 residues before the end of the CDR3; the remainder is reconstructed from the germline J gene. This chain links TRBV19 with TRBJ1-4; D perhaps matches TRBD1 (6 bases). V dropped 3 bases and J dropped 3 bases, with 11 bases sitting between them. The CDR3 is 15 amino acids. Germline V gene sequence: CDR1 LNHDA, CDR2 SQIVND (reference sequence). CDR3 in amino acids: CASSILGAANEKLFF. Partial CDR3 DNA: TGTGCCAGTAGTATTCTGGGGGCGGCTAATGAAAAA. The whole variable domain, filled in from reference TRBV19 and TRBJ1-4, reads DGGITQSPKYLFRKEGQNVTLSCEQNLNHDAMYWYRQDPGQGLRLIYYSQIVNDFQKGDIAEGYSVSREKKESFPLTVTSAQKNPTAFYLCASSILGAANEKLFFGSGTQLSVL.

This clone was seen more than once but under ten times. The CDR3 here is CASSEISQVSGNTIYF. CDR3 DNA (partial): TGTGCCAGCAGTGAAATCTCGCAGGTCTCTGGAAACACC. This chain links TRBV6-1 with TRBJ1-3; D remains ambiguous. Read data end 3 residues before the CDR3 end; the end is taken from the germline J gene. This CDR3 is 16 amino acids long. Germline V gene data show CDR1 as MNHNS and CDR2 as SASEGT. V dropped 2 bases and J dropped 0 bases, with 11 bases sitting between them.

The CDR3 spells CASSPPGFGYEQYF. CDR3 DNA, as far as it was read: TGTGCCAGCAGCCCGCCAGGGTTCGGGTACGAG. V is TRBV11-2 and J is TRBJ2-7, with D perhaps TRBD1 (5 bases). From the germline J gene comes the end of the CDR3, since the read stops 3 residues before it. Germline-derived CDR1 and CDR2 are SGHAT and FQNNGV. The CDR3 length is 14 residues. V was pared by 5 bases and J by 4 bases, with 15 bases between.

The table lists this clone with many counts. The read ends 3 residues early relative to the CDR3; the germline J gene fills the gap. V and J are TRBV18 and TRBJ2-7, with 7 bases aligning to TRBD1. The CDR3 covers 13 residues. In germline, CDR1 is KGHSH, CDR2 LQKENI. V shed 4 bases, J shed 1 base, and the junction held 1 base outside the gene matches. The CDR3 DNA, read in part, is TGTGCCAGCTCACGGGACAGTTCCTACGAG. As protein: CASSRDSSYE. The entire CDR3 is CASSRDSSYEQYF.

This clone showed up many times. The DNA ends 3 residues before the CDR3 does, and the rest of the CDR3 is filled in from the germline J gene. The V gene is TRBV19, the J gene TRBJ1-2; 10 bases fit TRBD1. V trimming: 2 bases; J trimming: 2 bases; junction bases outside the gene matches: 5. The CDR3 sequence is 16 residues long. The germline CDR1 and CDR2 sequences are LNHDA and SQIVND (reference sequence). The CDR3 DNA, read in part, is TGTGCCAGTAGTATACTACCGGGACAGGGGAACTATGGC. It is translated as CASSILPGQGNYG. The full CDR3 is CASSILPGQGNYGYTF.

On this clone: The CDR3 extends 3 residues past the end of the read, so its final part is completed from the germline J gene. The V call is TRBV20-1, the J call TRBJ1-3; D is undetermined. The ends were cut back, 3 bases at V and 0 bases at J, with 9 bases in the middle. The CDR3 has 14 amino acids. Germline CDR1 and CDR2: DFQATT and SNEGSKA (reference sequence). The DNA read from the CDR3 is TGCAGTGCTAGCCCCGGTCACTCTGGAAACACC. This translates into CSASPGHSGNT. The whole CDR3 protein is CSASPGHSGNTIYF.

The sample holds many counts of this clone. The read ends 3 residues early relative to the CDR3; the germline J gene fills the gap. The V gene is TRBV12-3 or TRBV12-4, the J gene TRBJ2-2; 10 nucleotides align to TRBD2. V shed 2 bases, J shed 6 bases, and the junction held 15 bases outside the gene matches. The CDR3 has 19 amino acids. The DNA read from the CDR3 is TGTGCCAGCAGTTTAAGTATAGGCCTAGCGGGAGTCTCGGCCGGGGAG. Its translation: CASSLSIGLAGVSAGE. In full, the CDR3 is CASSLSIGLAGVSAGELFF.

The sample holds many counts of this clone. The CDR3 extends 3 residues past the end of the read, so its final part is completed from the germline J gene. The V call is TRBV5-5, the J call TRBJ2-4; the match to TRBD1 covers 7 bases. In germline, CDR1 is SGHKS, CDR2 YYEKEE (reference sequence). CDR3 length: 14 residues. CDR3 DNA (partial): TGTGCCAGCAGCTTGGAAAGGCCCGGGGACAGT. Protein product: CASSLERPGDS. The complete CDR3 protein is CASSLERPGDSQYF.

CDR3: CASSLEGERPQHF. CDR3 DNA (partial): TGTGCCAGCAGCTTAGAGGGGGAGAGACCC. The chain uses TRBV7-2 and TRBJ1-5; TRBD1 might be the D (6 bases). The sequence runs out 3 residues before the end of the CDR3; the remainder is reconstructed from the germline J gene. The CDR3 extends over 13 amino acids. Germline V lookup: CDR1 SGHTA, CDR2 FQGNSA.

The sample holds many counts of this clone. With the read ending 3 residues before the CDR3 end, the germline J gene is used to fill in that end. The V gene is TRBV7-2, the J gene TRBJ2-3; 7 bases are shared with TRBD2. CDR1 and CDR2 from the germline V gene are SGHTA and FQGNSA. The CDR3 extends over 14 amino acids. The CDR3 sequence is CASSPGLPGGTQYF. CDR3 DNA (partial): TGTGCCAGCAGCCCGGGACTCCCCGGGGGGACG.

There are many counts of this clone. Coverage ceases 3 residues before the CDR3 finishes, and the germline J gene fills in the end. This chain connects TRBV5-1 to TRBJ1-4; perhaps TRBD1 as D (5 bases). The germline V and J ends were trimmed by 4 bases and 4 bases, with 14 bases remaining between them. Germline V gene data show CDR1 as SGHRS and CDR2 as YFSETQ. The CDR3 totals 15 residues. The CDR3 bases that were read are TGCGCCAGCAGCGAAAGGGCCCAGGGTAATGAAAAA. Its translation is CASSERAQGNEK. The entire CDR3 reads CASSERAQGNEKLFF.

This clone was observed at least ten times. The read terminates 3 residues before the CDR3 end, so the remaining end is supplied by the germline J gene. V is TRBV20-1 and J is TRBJ2-3; 13 bases map to TRBD2. Germline loops: CDR1 DFQATT, CDR2 SNEGSKA (reference sequence). The CDR3 extends over 17 amino acids. The V and J ends lost 3 bases and 1 base, in that order; junction bases with no gene match: 7. The part of the CDR3 DNA that was read is TGCAGTGCTAGTGGACTAGCGGGAGAGGGTGGCACAGATACG. This translates into CSASGLAGEGGTDT. The full CDR3 protein reads CSASGLAGEGGTDTQYF.

This clone was seen repeatedly, ten times or more. From the germline J gene comes the end of the CDR3, since the read stops 3 residues before it. This chain uses TRBV29-1 with TRBJ1-2, with TRBD1 as a possible D gene (6 bases). Trimming shortened V by 6 bases and J by 4 bases, and 15 bases separated the two germline ends. Germline CDR1 and CDR2: SQVTM and ANQGSEA. The CDR3 runs to 13 residues. The sequenced part of the CDR3 DNA is TGCAGCGTCCCCAGGGGAAGGGGCTATGGC. Protein sequence: CSVPRGRGYG. The full CDR3 sequence reads CSVPRGRGYGYTF.

This clone was seen many times. The read ends 3 residues shy of where the CDR3 ends; the end is completed using the germline J gene. This chain links TRBV7-8 with TRBJ2-3, with 8 bases identical to TRBD1. The CDR3 is 15 residues long. Germline CDR1 SGHVS, CDR2 FQNEAQ. J lost 5 bases, V lost 1 base, and 5 bases had no gene match. The CDR3 spells CASSLGQGFLDTQYF. The DNA read from the CDR3 is TGTGCCAGCAGCTTAGGACAGGGGTTTTTAGATACG.

This clone was detected a few times. The DNA ends 3 residues before the CDR3 does, and the rest of the CDR3 is filled in from the germline J gene. The J gene is TRBJ1-5, the V gene TRBV2; TRBD1 aligns across 10 bases. Trimming took 4 bases from V and 1 from J; bases not matched to a gene: 1. The CDR3 spans 15 residues. Germline V gives CDR1 SNHLY, CDR2 FYNNEI. Partial CDR3 DNA: TGTGCCAGCAGTGGGGGACAGGGGAGCAATCAGCCC. This translates into CASSGGQGSNQP. The full CDR3 sequence reads CASSGGQGSNQPQHF.

This clone was picked up many times. The read comes to an end 3 residues before the CDR3 does, leaving the germline J gene to fill in the end. This chain joins TRBV6-1 and TRBJ1-1; 10 nucleotides match TRBD1. The CDR3 covers 17 residues. Germline CDR1 reads MNHNS; CDR2 reads SASEGT. The trim removed 2 bases at V and 5 bases at J, leaving 11 bases unmatched. CDR3 bases read: TGTGCCAGCAGTGAAATAAGTATCGGGACAGGGGTTACTGAA. It yields the protein CASSEISIGTGVTE. The CDR3 as a whole reads CASSEISIGTGVTEAFF.

This clone was observed many times. Read sequence stops 3 residues before the CDR3 end, and the germline J gene provides the missing end. The chain combines TRBV6-1 with TRBJ2-5, with a tentative D call TRBD1 (6 bases). Germline V gene sequence: CDR1 MNHNS, CDR2 SASEGT. CDR3 length equals 14 residues. V dropped 2 bases and J dropped 5 bases, with 12 bases sitting between them. CDR3 sequence: CASSEPGHSETQYF. The DNA read from the CDR3 is TGTGCCAGCAGTGAACCGGGACACTCGGAGACC.

This clone was observed many times. The missing CDR3 end, 3 residues past where the read stops, is filled in from the germline J gene. The chain couples TRBV4-1 to TRBJ2-7, with 12 bases aligning to TRBD2. With 1 base clipped from V and 5 bases from J, the junction kept 6 bases outside the gene matches. The CDR3 is 16 amino acids. Germline lookup yields CDR1 MGHRA and CDR2 YSYEKL. The CDR3 here is CASSQGDRLAGDEQYF. The sequenced part of the CDR3 DNA is TGCGCCAGCAGCCAAGGGGATAGACTAGCGGGAGACGAG.

Many counts were recorded for this clone. The read terminates 3 residues ahead of where the CDR3 ends, so the germline J gene completes it. The chain employs TRBV3-1 (or the pseudogene TRBV3-2) and TRBJ1-2; 8 nucleotides match TRBD1. This CDR3 comprises 16 residues. The germline gives CDR1 LGHDT, CDR2 YNNKEL (reference sequence). The V segment lost 2 bases and the J segment 0 bases; nucleotides outside the gene matches: 5. The chain's CDR3 is CASSQNGQGANYGYTF. The part of the CDR3 DNA that was read is TGTGCCAGCAGCCAAAACGGACAGGGAGCTAACTATGGC.

This clone was counted a few times. Coverage ceases 3 residues before the CDR3 finishes, and the germline J gene fills in the end. This chain connects TRBV19 to TRBJ1-1; tentative D call: TRBD1 (5 bases). Trimming stripped 0 bases from V and 5 bases from J, with 13 bases between. The CDR3 length is 15 residues. The germline gives CDR1 LNHDA, CDR2 SQIVND (reference sequence). The CDR3 DNA, read in part, is TGTGCCAGTAGTATAGAGGCAGGGATTGTAACTGAA. Residues: CASSIEAGIVTE. The whole CDR3 protein reads CASSIEAGIVTEAFF. The full variable domain, completed using reference TRBV19 and TRBJ1-1, is DGGITQSPKYLFRKEGQNVTLSCEQNLNHDAMYWYRQDPGQGLRLIYYSQIVNDFQKGDIAEGYSVSREKKESFPLTVTSAQKNPTAFYLCASSIEAGIVTEAFFGQGTRLTVV.

This clone was picked up many times. The covered CDR3 bases are TGCAGTGCTAAACTCTCCGGGACAGAGAATTCACCC. This gives the protein CSAKLSGTENSP. The CDR3, in full, reads CSAKLSGTENSPLHF. The gene calls are TRBV20-1 and TRBJ1-6; the match to TRBD1 covers 7 bases. With the read ending 3 residues before the CDR3 end, the germline J gene is used to fill in that end. The CDR3 covers 15 residues. V shed 4 bases and J 7 bases; nucleotides not matched to a gene: 10. Germline V gives CDR1 DFQATT, CDR2 SNEGSKA (reference sequence).

This clone was found a few times. The read falls 3 residues short of the CDR3 end, and the missing part is taken from the germline J gene. Other DNA sequences within the sample encode an identical CDR3. The chain couples TRBV7-6 to TRBJ2-7, with 7 nucleotides matching TRBD1. The CDR3 sequence is 15 residues long. Germline V CDR1 and CDR2: SGHVS, FNYEAQ. Germline trimming cut 0 bases from V and 4 bases from J; bases unmatched to any gene: 6. This CDR3 is CASSLASDRFYEQYF. CDR3 DNA, as far as it was read: TGTGCCAGCAGCTTAGCGTCGGACAGGTTTTACGAG.

The table lists this clone with many counts. The CDR3 is cut off 3 residues early in the read; its end comes from the germline J gene. This chain links TRBV19 with TRBJ2-3; 7 bases agree with TRBD2. The germline V gene encodes CDR1 LNHDA and CDR2 SQIVND (reference sequence). The length of the CDR3 is 16 residues. After removal of 6 bases from V and 2 bases from J, the junction contained 11 bases not matched to a gene. Partial CDR3 DNA: TGTGCCAGTAGAACGGGGCGAAGCGGGATCACAGATACG. Its protein product is CASRTGRSGITDT. The CDR3 in its entirety is CASRTGRSGITDTQYF.

This clone occurred many times. The sequenced fragment ends 3 residues before the CDR3 boundary, so the rest is inferred from the germline J gene. This chain joins TRBV5-6 and TRBJ2-2; TRBD2 matches 7 bases. V was clipped by 4 bases and J by 2 bases; unmatched bases: 2. Germline V CDR1 and CDR2: SGHDT, YYEEEE. The CDR3 contains 14 residues. CDR3 loop: CASSRTRNTGELFF. The covered CDR3 bases are TGTGCCAGCAGCAGGACTAGAAACACCGGGGAG.

This clone was recorded at least ten times. The CDR3 end falls 3 residues outside the read, so it is completed with the germline J gene. The rearrangement links TRBV20-1 to TRBJ1-6, with 9 bases that match TRBD1. V gave up 0 bases and J gave up 11 bases; unmatched junction bases: 5. Germline loops: CDR1 DFQATT, CDR2 SNEGSKA (reference sequence). This CDR3 is 14 amino acids long. CDR3 sequence reads: CSAREVQGATPLHF. The DNA read from the CDR3 is TGCAGTGCTAGAGAGGTACAGGGGGCCACACCC.

About this clone itself: The sequence runs out 3 residues before the end of the CDR3; the remainder is reconstructed from the germline J gene. This chain uses TRBV19 with TRBJ1-1; D possibly corresponds to TRBD1 (5 bases). The length of the CDR3 is 15 residues. Trimming removed 7 bases from V and 0 bases from J, with 15 bases in between. Germline V lookup: CDR1 LNHDA, CDR2 SQIVND (reference sequence). CDR3 amino acids: CASTGSGNLNTEAFF. CDR3 DNA, as far as it was read: TGTGCCAGTACTGGATCAGGGAACCTGAACACTGAA.

In its sample, this clone was seen many times. Read sequence stops 3 residues before the CDR3 end, and the germline J gene provides the missing end. The chain links TRBV6-2 or TRBV6-3 to TRBJ2-5, with 11 nucleotides matching TRBD2. With V trimmed by 7 bases and J by 3 bases, 10 bases remained unmatched. CDR3 length: 16 residues. CDR1 and CDR2 (germline): MNHEY, SVGEGT. CDR3 protein: CASTDPTSGRKETQYF. The CDR3 DNA, read in part, is TGTGCCAGCACCGACCCCACTAGCGGGAGAAAAGAGACC.